Listed below are T cell receptor beta chains from one sample, sequenced in a study of blood T cell repertoires in COVID-19. Some clones are missing from TCRdb's copy, which holds only in-frame ones; the method was immunoSEQ multiplex PCR. The profile covers fewer than 250,000 clones, with around nine tenths appearing a single time and about 1.1% taken by the ten largest. The sample comprised peripheral blood. Receptors originate from a man under 40 with acute or convalescent COVID-19. Both conserved end residues are part of each CDR3. D genes are given only for firm matches. Part of the rows lack a size; the others show once, few, many or a class for expanded clones.

once TRBD1 TRBJ1-2 TRBV5-8 CASSPIRDRGVYGYTF TGTGCCAGCAGCCCTATCCGGGACAGGGGTGTCTATGGCTACACCTTC
- - TRBJ1-1 TRBV18 CASSPGTLNTEAFF TGTGCCAGCTCACCTGGCACCCTGAACACTGAAGCTTTCTTT
- TRBD1 TRBJ1-2 TRBV12-5 CASGLAAGTGDILDGYTF TGTGCTAGTGGTTTGGCCGCCGGGACAGGGGACATATTGGATGGCTACACCTTC
- TRBD1 TRBJ1-5 TRBV3-1/TRBV3-2 CASSARNTGAPRPQHF TGTGCCAGCAGCGCCCGGAATACAGGGGCCCCAAGGCCCCAGCATTTT
- TRBD2 TRBJ2-1 TRBV7-9 CASSLGSGSSYNEQFF TGTGCCAGCAGCTTAGGAAGCGGGAGCTCCTACAATGAGCAGTTCTTC
- TRBD1 TRBJ1-1 TRBV2 CATPFGTGMSTEAFF TGTGCCACCCCCTTTGGGACAGGGATGAGTACTGAAGCTTTCTTT
- - TRBJ1-1 TRBV18 CASSPGLINTEAFF TGTGCCAGCTCACCGGGACTGATTAACACTGAAGCTTTCTTT
- TRBD2 TRBJ2-1 TRBV4-2 CASSQGLAGGERIRQFF TGTGCCAGCAGCCAAGGACTAGCGGGGGGGGAGCGTATTAGGCAGTTCTTC
- - TRBJ2-5 TRBV19 CASSIVTRAATQYF TGTGCCAGTAGTATAGTTACCAGGGCGGCGACCCAGTACTTC
- - TRBJ2-2 TRBV11-2 CASSLDMGELFF TGTGCCAGCAGCTTAGACATGGGGGAGCTGTTTTTT
- - TRBJ2-5 TRBV7-3 CASSRSSVAGETQYF TGTGCCAGCAGCCGTTCTAGCGTGGCGGGGGAGACCCAGTACTTC
- - TRBJ2-7 TRBV29-1 CSASDWEQYF TGCAGCGCCTCCGACTGGGAGCAGTACTTC
- TRBD1 TRBJ1-2 TRBV28 CASSHPGQGELDGYTF TGTGCCAGCAGTCACCCCGGGCAGGGGGAGTTAGATGGCTACACCTTC
- - TRBJ2-3 TRBV9 CASSERGAGEADTQYF TGTGCCAGCAGCGAGAGGGGGGCGGGAGAGGCAGATACGCAGTATTTT
- TRBD1 TRBJ2-1 TRBV5-1 CASSTDRGYEQFF TGCGCCAGCAGTACGGACAGGGGTTATGAGCAGTTCTTC
- - TRBJ2-5 TRBV4-1 CASSPGGQETQYF TGCGCCAGCAGCCCAGGAGGCCAAGAGACCCAGTACTTC
- TRBD2 TRBJ2-1 TRBV9 CASSFGLAAYNEQFF TGTGCCAGCAGCTTCGGACTAGCGGCCTACAATGAGCAGTTCTTC
- TRBD2 TRBJ2-7 TRBV6-5 CASRPGLAAEQYF TGTGCCAGCAGGCCGGGACTAGCGGCTGAGCAGTACTTC
- TRBD2 TRBJ2-3 TRBV4-1 CASSQVGSGRPWSTDTQYF TGCGCCAGCAGCCAAGTAGGTAGCGGGAGGCCTTGGAGCACAGATACGCAGTATTTT
- - TRBJ2-2 TRBV5-1 CASSYRVGTTGELFF TGCGCCAGCAGCTACAGGGTTGGTACAACCGGGGAGCTGTTTTTT
- - TRBJ1-1 TRBV30 CAWDRRESTEAFF TGTGCCTGGGACCGACGGGAATCCACTGAAGCTTTCTTT
- - TRBJ1-4 TRBV18 CASSIQATNEKLFF TGTGCCAGCTCAATCCAGGCAACTAATGAAAAACTGTTTTTT
- - TRBJ2-7 TRBV2 CASKRDNRSYEQYF TGTGCCAGCAAAAGGGACAACCGCTCCTACGAGCAGTACTTC
- - TRBJ1-4 TRBV2 CASQGQAGTNEKLFF TGTGCCAGCCAGGGGCAGGCAGGGACTAATGAAAAACTGTTTTTT
- TRBD2 TRBJ2-7 TRBV5-6 CASRWWLAEYEQYF TGTGCCAGCAGGTGGTGGCTAGCGGAGTACGAGCAGTACTTC
- - TRBJ2-2 TRBV6-6 CASSYGSANTGELFF TGTGCCAGCAGTTACGGGAGCGCGAACACCGGGGAGCTGTTTTTT
- - TRBJ1-1 TRBV6-1 CASSDIAEAFF TGTGCCAGCAGTGATATTGCTGAAGCTTTCTTT
- - TRBJ2-3 TRBV7-8 CASSLVTSPLGTQYF TGTGCCAGCAGCTTAGTGACTTCGCCCTTAGGTACGCAGTATTTT
- - TRBJ2-2 TRBV6-5 CASSYSRGYTGELFF TGTGCCAGCAGTTACTCTCGGGGGTACACCGGGGAGCTGTTTTTT
- - TRBJ1-4 TRBV6-5 CASSITYSDEKLFF TGTGCCAGCAGTATTACATATAGCGATGAAAAACTGTTTTTT
once TRBD2 TRBJ2-1 TRBV5-5 CASSFRTSGGASYNEQFF TGTGCCAGCAGCTTTAGGACTAGCGGGGGGGCATCCTACAATGAGCAGTTCTTC
once TRBD2 TRBJ2-1 TRBV7-3 CASSYIAGGPGNEQFF TGTGCCAGCAGCTACATAGCGGGAGGGCCGGGGAATGAGCAGTTCTTC
- TRBD1 TRBJ1-4 TRBV5-1 CASSQGQGGEKLFF TGCGCCAGCAGCCAGGGACAGGGAGGCGAAAAACTGTTTTTT
- - TRBJ1-1 TRBV12-5 CASGPGTSITEAFF TGTGCTAGTGGCCCCGGGACTTCCATTACTGAAGCTTTCTTT
- - TRBJ1-5 TRBV5-1 CASSFVGGANQPQHF TGCGCCAGCAGCTTTGTGGGGGGAGCCAATCAGCCCCAGCATTTT
- - TRBJ1-5 TRBV19 CASSPTASNQPQHF TGTGCCAGTAGTCCGACAGCTAGCAATCAGCCCCAGCATTTT
- - TRBJ1-4 TRBV29-1 CSVGRGGDMEKLFF TGCAGCGTTGGGCGGGGAGGCGATATGGAAAAACTGTTTTTT
- TRBD1 TRBJ1-4 TRBV3-1/TRBV3-2 CASSLKTGVNEKLFF TGTGCCAGCAGCCTAAAAACAGGGGTTAATGAAAAACTGTTTTTT
- - TRBJ1-2 TRBV18 CASSPLESNYGYTF TGTGCCAGCTCACCTCTAGAATCTAACTATGGCTACACCTTC
once TRBD2 TRBJ2-7 TRBV9 CASSAYVAGASYEQYF TGTGCCAGCAGCGCCTACGTAGCGGGGGCCTCCTACGAGCAGTACTTC
- - TRBJ1-1 TRBV5-1 CASRGPGRTEAFF TGCGCCAGCAGGGGTCCAGGGAGGACTGAAGCTTTCTTT
once TRBD1 TRBJ2-3 TRBV19 CASSDRGGTDTQYF TGTGCCTCCTCGGACAGGGGGGGCACAGATACGCAGTATTTT
- - TRBJ1-3 TRBV15 CATSQGFGSSGNTIYF TGTGCCACCAGCCAGGGTTTCGGGAGCTCTGGAAACACCATATATTTT
- - TRBJ1-6 TRBV18 CASSLGGSTNSPLHF TGTGCCAGCTCACTGGGCGGGAGTACTAATTCACCCCTCCACTTT
- - TRBJ2-7 TRBV7-8 CASSSLTSPKGGVRGYF TGTGCCAGCAGCTCACTGACTTCACCTAAGGGAGGGGTCAGGGGGTACTTC
- TRBD2 TRBJ2-7 TRBV5-1 CASSSHVVAGGDEQYF TGCGCCAGCAGCTCTCATGTGGTAGCGGGAGGGGACGAGCAGTACTTC
- - TRBJ2-6 TRBV5-1 CASSLQGRLRSGANVLTF TGCGCCAGCAGCTTGCAGGGAAGATTGCGCTCTGGGGCCAACGTCCTGACTTTC
- - TRBJ2-1 TRBV4-1 CASSHLTTTPSYNEQFF TGCGCCAGCAGCCATTTGACGACTACCCCCTCCTACAATGAGCAGTTCTTC